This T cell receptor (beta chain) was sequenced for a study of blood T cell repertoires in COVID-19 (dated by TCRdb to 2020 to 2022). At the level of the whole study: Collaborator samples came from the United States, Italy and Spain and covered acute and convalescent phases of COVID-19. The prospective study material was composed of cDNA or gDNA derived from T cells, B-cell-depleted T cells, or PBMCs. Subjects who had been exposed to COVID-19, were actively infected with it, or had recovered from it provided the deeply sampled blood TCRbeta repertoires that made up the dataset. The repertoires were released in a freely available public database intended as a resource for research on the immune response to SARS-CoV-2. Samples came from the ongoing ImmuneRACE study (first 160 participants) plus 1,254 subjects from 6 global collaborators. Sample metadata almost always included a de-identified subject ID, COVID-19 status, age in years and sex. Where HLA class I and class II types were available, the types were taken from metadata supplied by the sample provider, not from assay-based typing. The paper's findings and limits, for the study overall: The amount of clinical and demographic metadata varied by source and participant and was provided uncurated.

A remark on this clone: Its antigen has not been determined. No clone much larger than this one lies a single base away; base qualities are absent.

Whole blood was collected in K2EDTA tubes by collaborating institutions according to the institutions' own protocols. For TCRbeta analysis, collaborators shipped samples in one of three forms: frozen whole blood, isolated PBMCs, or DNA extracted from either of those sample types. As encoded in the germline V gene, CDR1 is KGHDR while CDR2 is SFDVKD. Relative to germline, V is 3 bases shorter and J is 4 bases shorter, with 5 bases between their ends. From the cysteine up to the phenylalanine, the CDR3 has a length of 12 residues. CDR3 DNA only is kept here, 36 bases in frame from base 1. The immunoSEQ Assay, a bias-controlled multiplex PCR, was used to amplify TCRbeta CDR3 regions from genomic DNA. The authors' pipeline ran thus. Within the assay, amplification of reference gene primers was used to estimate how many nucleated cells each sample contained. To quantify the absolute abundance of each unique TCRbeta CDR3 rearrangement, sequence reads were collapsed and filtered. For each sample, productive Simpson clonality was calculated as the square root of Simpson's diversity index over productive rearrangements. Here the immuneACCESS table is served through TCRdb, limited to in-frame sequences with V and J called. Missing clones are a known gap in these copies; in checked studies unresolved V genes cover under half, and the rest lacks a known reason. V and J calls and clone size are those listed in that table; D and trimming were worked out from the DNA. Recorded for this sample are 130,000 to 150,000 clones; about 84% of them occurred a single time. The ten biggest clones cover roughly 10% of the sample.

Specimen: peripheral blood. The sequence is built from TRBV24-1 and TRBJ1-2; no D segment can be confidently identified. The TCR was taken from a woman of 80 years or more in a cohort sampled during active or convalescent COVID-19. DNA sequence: TGTGCCACCAGTGATACGGTCTATGGCTACACCTTC. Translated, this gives CATSDTVYGYTF.